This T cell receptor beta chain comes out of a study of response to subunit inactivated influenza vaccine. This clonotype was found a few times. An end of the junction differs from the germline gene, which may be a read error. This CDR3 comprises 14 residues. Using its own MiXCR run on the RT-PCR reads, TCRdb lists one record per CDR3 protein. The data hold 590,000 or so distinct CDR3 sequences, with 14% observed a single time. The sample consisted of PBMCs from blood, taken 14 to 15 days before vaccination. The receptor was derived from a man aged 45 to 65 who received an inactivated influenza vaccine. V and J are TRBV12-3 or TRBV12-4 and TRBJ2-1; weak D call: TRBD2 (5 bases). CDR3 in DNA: TGTGCCAGCAGTATAGCGCAGGCCTACAATGAGCAGTTCTTC. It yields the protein CASSIAQAYNEQFF.